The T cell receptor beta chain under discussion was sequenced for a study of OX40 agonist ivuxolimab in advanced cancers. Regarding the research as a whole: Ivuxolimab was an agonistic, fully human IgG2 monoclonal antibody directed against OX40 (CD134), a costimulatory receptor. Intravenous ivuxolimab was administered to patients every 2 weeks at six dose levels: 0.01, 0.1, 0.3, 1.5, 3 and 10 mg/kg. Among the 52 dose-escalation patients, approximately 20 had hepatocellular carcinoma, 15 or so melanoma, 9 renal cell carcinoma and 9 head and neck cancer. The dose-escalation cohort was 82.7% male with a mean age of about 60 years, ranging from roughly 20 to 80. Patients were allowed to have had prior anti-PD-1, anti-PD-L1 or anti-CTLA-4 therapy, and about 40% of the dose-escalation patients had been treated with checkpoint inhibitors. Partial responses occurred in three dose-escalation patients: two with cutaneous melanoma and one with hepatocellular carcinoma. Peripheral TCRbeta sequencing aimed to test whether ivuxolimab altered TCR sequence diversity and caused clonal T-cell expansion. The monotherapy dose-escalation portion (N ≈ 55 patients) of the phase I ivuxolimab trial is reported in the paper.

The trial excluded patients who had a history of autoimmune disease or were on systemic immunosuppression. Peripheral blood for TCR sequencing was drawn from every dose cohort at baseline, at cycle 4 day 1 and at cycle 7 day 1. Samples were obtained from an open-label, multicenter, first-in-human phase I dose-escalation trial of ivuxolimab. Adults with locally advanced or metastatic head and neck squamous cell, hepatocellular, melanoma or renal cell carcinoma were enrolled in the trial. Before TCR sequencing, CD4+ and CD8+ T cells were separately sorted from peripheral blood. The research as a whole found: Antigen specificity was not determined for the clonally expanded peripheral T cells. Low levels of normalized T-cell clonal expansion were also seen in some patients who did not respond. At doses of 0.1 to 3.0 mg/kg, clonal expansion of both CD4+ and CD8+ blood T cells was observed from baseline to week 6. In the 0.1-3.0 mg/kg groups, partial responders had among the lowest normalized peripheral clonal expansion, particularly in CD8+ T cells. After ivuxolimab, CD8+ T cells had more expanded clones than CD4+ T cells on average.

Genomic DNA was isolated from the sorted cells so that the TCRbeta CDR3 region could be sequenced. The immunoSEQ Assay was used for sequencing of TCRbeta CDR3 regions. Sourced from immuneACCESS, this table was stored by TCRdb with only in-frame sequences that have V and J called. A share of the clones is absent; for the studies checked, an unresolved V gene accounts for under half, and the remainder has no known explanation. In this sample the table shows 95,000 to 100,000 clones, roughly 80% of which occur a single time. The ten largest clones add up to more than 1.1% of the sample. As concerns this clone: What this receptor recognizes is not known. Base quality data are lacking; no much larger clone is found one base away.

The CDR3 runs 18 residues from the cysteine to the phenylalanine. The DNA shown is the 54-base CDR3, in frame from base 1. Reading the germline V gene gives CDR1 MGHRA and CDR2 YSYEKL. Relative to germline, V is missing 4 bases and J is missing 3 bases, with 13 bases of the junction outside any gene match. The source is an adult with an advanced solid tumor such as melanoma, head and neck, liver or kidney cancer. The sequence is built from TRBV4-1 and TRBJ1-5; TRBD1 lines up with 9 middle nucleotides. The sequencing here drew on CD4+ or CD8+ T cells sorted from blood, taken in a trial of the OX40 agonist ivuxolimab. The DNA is TGCGCCAGCAGCCCCGGAAGGGTGACAGGGGGATTCAATCAGCCCCAGCATTTT. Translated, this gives CASSPGRVTGGFNQPQHF.